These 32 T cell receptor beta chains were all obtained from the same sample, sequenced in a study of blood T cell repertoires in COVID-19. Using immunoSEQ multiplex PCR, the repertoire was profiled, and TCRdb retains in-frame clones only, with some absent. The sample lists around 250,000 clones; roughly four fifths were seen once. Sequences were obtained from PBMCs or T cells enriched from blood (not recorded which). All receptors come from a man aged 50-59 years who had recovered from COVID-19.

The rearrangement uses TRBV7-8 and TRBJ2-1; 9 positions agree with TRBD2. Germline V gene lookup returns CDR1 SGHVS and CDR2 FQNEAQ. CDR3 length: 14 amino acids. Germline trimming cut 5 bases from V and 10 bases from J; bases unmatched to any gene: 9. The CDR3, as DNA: TGTGCCAGCAGCCACAGGACTAGCGTAGACGAGCAGTTCTTC. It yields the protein CASSHRTSVDEQFF.

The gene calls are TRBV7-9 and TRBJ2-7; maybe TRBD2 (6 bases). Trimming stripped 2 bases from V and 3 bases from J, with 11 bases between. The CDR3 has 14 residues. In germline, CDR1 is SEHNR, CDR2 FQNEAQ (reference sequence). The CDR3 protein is CASSLLTSSYEQYF. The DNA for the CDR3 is TGTGCCAGCAGCTTATTAACTAGCAGCTACGAGCAGTACTTC.

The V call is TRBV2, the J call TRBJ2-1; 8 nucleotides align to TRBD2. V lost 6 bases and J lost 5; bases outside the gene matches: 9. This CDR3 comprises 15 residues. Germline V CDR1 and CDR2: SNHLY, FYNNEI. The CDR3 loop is CASRLPGGRNNEQFF. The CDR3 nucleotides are TGTGCCAGCAGGCTCCCGGGAGGGAGAAACAATGAGCAGTTCTTC.

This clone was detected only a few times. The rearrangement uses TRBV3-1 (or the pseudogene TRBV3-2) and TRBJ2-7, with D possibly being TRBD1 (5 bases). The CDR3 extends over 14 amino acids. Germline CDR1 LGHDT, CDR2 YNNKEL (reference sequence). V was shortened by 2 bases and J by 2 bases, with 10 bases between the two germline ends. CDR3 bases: TGTGCCAGCAGCCAAAGGACAAGTGCCTACGAGCAGTACTTC. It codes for CASSQRTSAYEQYF.

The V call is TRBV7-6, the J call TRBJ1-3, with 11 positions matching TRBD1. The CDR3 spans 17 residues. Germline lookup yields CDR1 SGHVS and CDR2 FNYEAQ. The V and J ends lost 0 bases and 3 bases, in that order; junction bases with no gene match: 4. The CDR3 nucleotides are TGTGCCAGCAGCTTAGCCCGGACAGGGGGCTTTGGAAACACCATATATTTT. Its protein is CASSLARTGGFGNTIYF.

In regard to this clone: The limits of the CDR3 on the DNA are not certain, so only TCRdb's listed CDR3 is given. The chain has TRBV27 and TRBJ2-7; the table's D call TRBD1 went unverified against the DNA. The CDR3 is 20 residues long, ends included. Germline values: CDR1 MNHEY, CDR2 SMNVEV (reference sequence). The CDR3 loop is CASSARQGGLRAVLRAPQYF.

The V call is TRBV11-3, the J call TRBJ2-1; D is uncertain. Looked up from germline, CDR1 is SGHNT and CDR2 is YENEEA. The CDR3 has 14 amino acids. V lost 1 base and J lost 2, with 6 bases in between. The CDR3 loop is CASSLGQTYNEQFF. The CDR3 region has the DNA TGTGCCAGCAGCTTAGGGCAGACCTACAATGAGCAGTTCTTC.

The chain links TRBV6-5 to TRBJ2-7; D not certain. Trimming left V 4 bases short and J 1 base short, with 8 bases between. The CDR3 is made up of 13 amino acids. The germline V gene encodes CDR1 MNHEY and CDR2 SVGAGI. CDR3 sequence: CASSSPGSYEQYF. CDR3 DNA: TGTGCCAGCAGTTCACCCGGTTCCTACGAGCAGTACTTC.

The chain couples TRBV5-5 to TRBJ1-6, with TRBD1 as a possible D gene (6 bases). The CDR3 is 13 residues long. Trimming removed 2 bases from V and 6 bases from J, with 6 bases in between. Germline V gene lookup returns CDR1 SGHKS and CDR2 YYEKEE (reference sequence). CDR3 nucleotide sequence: TGTGCCAGCAGCTTACAGGGTAATTCACCCCTCCACTTT. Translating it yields CASSLQGNSPLHF.

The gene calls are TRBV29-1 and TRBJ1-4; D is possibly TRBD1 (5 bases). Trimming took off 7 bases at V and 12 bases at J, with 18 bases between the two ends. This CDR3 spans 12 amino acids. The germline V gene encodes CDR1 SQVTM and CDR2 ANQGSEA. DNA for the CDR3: TGCAGCGCCCTGCGGGGGGAGGAGGAACTGTTTTTT. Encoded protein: CSALRGEEELFF.

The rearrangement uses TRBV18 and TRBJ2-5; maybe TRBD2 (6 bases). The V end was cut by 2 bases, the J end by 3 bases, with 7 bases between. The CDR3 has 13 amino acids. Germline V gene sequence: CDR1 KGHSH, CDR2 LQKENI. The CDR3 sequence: CASSPWGEETQYF. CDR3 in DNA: TGTGCCAGCTCACCATGGGGGGAAGAGACCCAGTACTTC.

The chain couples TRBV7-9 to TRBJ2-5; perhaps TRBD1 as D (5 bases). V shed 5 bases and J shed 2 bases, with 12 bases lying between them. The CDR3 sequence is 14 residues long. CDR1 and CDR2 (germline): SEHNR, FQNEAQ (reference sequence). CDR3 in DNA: TGTGCCAGCAGCGCTCAGGGCTTACAAGAGACCCAGTACTTC. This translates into CASSAQGLQETQYF.

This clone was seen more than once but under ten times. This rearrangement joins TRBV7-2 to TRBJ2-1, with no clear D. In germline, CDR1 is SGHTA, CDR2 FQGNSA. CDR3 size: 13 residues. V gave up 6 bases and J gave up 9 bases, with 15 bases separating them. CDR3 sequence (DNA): TGTGCCAGCAGACTTACCGGGTTCGGTGAGCAGTTCTTC. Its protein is CASRLTGFGEQFF.

The CDR3 reads CASSLEGKGLSYEQYF. The CDR3 DNA is TGTGCCAGCAGCTTAGAGGGCAAGGGACTTTCCTACGAGCAGTACTTC. This sequence joins TRBV11-3 and TRBJ2-7, with a weak D call TRBD2 (6 bases). Trimming stripped 0 bases from V and 1 base from J, with 13 bases between. CDR1 is SGHNT and CDR2 is YENEEA in the germline V gene. CDR3 length equals 16 residues. Drawing the rest from reference TRBV11-3 and TRBJ2-7, the complete variable domain is EAGVVQSPRYKIIEKKQPVAFWCNPISGHNTLYWYLQNLGQGPELLIRYENEEAVDDSQLPKDRFSAERLKGVDSTLKIQPAELGDSAVYLCASSLEGKGLSYEQYFGPGTRLTVT.

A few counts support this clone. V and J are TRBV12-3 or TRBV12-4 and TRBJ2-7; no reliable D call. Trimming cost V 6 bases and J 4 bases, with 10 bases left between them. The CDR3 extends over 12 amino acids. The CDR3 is CASSPNRYEQYF. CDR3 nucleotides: TGTGCCAGCAGCCCGAATCGGTACGAGCAGTACTTC.

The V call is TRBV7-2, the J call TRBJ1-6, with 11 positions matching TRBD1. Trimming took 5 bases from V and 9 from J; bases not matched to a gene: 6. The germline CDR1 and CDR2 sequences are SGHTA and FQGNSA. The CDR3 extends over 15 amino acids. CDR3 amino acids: CASSLRGTGGSPLHF. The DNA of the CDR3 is TGTGCCAGCAGCCTCCGGGGGACAGGGGGTTCACCCCTCCACTTT.

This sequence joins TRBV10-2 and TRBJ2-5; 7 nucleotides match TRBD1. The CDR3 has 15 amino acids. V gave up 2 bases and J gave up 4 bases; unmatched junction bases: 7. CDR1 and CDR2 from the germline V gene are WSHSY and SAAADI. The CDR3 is CASSEGDSTLETQYF. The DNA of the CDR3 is TGCGCCAGCAGTGAGGGGGACAGTACGTTAGAGACCCAGTACTTC.

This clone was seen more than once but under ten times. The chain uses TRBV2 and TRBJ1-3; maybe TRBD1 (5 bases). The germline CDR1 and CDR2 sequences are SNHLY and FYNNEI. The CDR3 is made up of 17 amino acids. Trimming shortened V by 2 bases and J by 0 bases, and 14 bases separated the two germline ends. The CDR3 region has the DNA TGTGCCAGCAGTGAATGGCAGGGACTCTCCTCTGGAAACACCATATATTTT. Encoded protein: CASSEWQGLSSGNTIYF.

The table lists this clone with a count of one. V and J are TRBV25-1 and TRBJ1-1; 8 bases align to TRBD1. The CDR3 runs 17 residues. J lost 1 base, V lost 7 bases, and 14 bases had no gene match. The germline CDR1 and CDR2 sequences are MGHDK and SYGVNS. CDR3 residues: CASTPTGTGIPNTEAFF. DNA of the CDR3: TGTGCCAGCACCCCCACCGGGACAGGAATTCCGAACACTGAAGCTTTCTTT.

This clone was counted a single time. The CDR3 is CASRRTGGSYGYTF. The CDR3 coding sequence is TGTGCCAGCAGGCGGACAGGGGGCAGCTATGGCTACACCTTC. The chain has TRBV28 and TRBJ1-2, with TRBD1 matching over 11 bases. From germline, CDR1 is MDHEN and CDR2 SYDVKM. The J segment lost 4 bases and the V segment lost 6 bases, leaving 4 bases of the junction unmatched. The CDR3 loop spans 14 amino acids.

The DNA of the CDR3 is TGTGCCAGCAGCCAAACCCTCGGTTACAGGGCCTATGGCTACACCTTC. Amino acid sequence: CASSQTLGYRAYGYTF. V and J are TRBV14 and TRBJ1-2, with D possibly matching TRBD1 (6 bases). Trimming cost V 2 bases and J 4 bases, with 17 bases left between them. The germline gives CDR1 SGHDN, CDR2 FVKESK. This CDR3 has 16 residues. The entire variable domain, with the rest obtained from reference TRBV14 and TRBJ1-2, is as follows: EAGVTQFPSHSVIEKGQTVTLRCDPISGHDNLYWYRRVMGKEIKFLLHFVKESKQDESGMPNNRFLAERTGGTYSTLKVQPAELEDSGVYFCASSQTLGYRAYGYTFGSGTRLTVV.

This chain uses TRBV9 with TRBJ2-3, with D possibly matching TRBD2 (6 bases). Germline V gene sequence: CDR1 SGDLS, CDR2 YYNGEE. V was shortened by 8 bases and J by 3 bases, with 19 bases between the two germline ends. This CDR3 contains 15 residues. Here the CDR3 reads CASSTGSQATDTQYF. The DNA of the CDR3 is TGTGCCAGTTCCACCGGGAGCCAGGCAACAGATACGCAGTATTTT.

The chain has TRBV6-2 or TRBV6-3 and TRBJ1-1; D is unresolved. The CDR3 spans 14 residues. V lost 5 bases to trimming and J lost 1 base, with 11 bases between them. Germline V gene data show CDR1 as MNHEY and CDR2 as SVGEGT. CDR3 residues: CASSPNQANTEAFF. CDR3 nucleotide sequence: TGTGCCAGCAGTCCAAATCAGGCGAACACTGAAGCTTTCTTT.

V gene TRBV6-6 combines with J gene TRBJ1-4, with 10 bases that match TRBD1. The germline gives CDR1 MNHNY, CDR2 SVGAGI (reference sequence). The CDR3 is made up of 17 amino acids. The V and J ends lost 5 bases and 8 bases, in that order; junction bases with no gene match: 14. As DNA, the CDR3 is TGTGCCAGCAGTCCCGGGACAGGGGTTGAGTCTACGGAAAAACTGTTTTTT. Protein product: CASSPGTGVESTEKLFF.

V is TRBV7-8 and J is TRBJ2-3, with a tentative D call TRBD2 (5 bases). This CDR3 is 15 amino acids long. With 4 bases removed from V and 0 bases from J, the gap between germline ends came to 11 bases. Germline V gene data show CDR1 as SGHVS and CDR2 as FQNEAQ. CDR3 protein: CASSSRDASTDTQYF. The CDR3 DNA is TGTGCCAGCAGCTCCCGGGATGCCAGCACAGATACGCAGTATTTT.

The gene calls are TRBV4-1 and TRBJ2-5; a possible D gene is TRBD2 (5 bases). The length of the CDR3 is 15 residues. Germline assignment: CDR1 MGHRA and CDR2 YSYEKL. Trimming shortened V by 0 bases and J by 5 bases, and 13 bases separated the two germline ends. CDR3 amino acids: CASSQDPTRGETQYF. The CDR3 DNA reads TGCGCCAGCAGCCAAGATCCGACTCGAGGGGAGACCCAGTACTTC.

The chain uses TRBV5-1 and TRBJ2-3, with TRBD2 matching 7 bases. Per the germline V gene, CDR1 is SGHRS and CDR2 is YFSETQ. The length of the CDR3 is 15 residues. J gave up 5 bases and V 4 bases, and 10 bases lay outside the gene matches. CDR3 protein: CASSLRTGGGDTQYF. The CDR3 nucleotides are TGCGCCAGCAGCCTCCGGACGGGGGGTGGAGATACGCAGTATTTT.

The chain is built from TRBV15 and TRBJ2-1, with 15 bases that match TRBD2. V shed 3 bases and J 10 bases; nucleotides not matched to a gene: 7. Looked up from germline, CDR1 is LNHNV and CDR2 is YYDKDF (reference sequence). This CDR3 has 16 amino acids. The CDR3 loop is CATSSGLAGGRREQFF. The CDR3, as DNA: TGTGCCACCAGCAGCGGACTAGCGGGGGGGCGAAGGGAGCAGTTCTTC. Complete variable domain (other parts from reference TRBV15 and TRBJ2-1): DAMVIQNPRYQVTQFGKPVTLSCSQTLNHNVMYWYQQKSSQAPKLLFHYYDKDFNNEADTPDNFQSRRPNTSFCFLDIRSPGLGDTAMYLCATSSGLAGGRREQFFGPGTRLTVL.

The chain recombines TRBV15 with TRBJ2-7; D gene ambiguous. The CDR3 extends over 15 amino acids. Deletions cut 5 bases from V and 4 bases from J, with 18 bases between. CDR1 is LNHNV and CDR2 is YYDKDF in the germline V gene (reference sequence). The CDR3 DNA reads TGTGCCACCAGCGCTGAGAGACCACGAGGATACGAGCAGTACTTC. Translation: CATSAERPRGYEQYF.

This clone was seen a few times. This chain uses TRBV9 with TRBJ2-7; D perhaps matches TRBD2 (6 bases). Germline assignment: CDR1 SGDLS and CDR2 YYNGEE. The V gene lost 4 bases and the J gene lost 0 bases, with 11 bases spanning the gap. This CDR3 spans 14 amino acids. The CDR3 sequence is CASSPRDFSYEQYF. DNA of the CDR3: TGTGCCAGCAGCCCCCGGGACTTCTCCTACGAGCAGTACTTC.

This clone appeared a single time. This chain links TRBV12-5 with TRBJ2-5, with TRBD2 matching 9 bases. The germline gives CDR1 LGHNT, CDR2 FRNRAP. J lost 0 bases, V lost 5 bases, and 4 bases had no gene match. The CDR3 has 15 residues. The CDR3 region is CASGTLAGYQETQYF. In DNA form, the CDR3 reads TGTGCTAGTGGTACCCTAGCGGGATACCAAGAGACCCAGTACTTC. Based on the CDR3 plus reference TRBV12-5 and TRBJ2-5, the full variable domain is DARVTQTPRHKVTEMGQEVTMRCQPILGHNTVFWYRQTMMQGLELLAYFRNRAPLDDSGMPKDRFSAEMPDATLATLKIQPSEPRDSAVYFCASGTLAGYQETQYFGPGTRLLVL.

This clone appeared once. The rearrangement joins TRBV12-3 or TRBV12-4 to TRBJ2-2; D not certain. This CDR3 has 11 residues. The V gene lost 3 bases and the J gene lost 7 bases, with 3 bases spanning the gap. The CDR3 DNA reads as TGTGCCAGCAGTTTCATCGGGGAGCTGTTTTTT. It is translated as CASSFIGELFF.